This T cell receptor (beta chain) appears in the sequencing data of a study of T-cell reconstitution after alpha-beta-depleted transplantation in children. Unique molecular identifiers were used to barcode this TCRbeta library. TCRdb ran MiXCR on the PCR reads and lists one entry per CDR3 protein. The table shows hundreds of thousands of distinct CDR3 sequences, with around 17% occurring only once. Trimming shortened V by 4 bases and J by 7 bases, and 11 bases separated the two germline ends. Germline assignment: CDR1 DFQATT and CDR2 SNEGSKA (reference sequence). The CDR3 extends over 11 amino acids. This clonotype has at least ten counts.

The gene calls are TRBV20-1 and TRBJ2-7; D gene uncertain. This material consisted of PBMCs from the stem cell graft donor, taken from the stem cell graft. The receptor was isolated from a human donor who donated a stem cell graft to a child with acute myeloid leukemia. DNA for the CDR3: TGCAGTGCTAATAGCCGAGAAGAGCAGTACTTC. Encoded protein: CSANSREEQYF.